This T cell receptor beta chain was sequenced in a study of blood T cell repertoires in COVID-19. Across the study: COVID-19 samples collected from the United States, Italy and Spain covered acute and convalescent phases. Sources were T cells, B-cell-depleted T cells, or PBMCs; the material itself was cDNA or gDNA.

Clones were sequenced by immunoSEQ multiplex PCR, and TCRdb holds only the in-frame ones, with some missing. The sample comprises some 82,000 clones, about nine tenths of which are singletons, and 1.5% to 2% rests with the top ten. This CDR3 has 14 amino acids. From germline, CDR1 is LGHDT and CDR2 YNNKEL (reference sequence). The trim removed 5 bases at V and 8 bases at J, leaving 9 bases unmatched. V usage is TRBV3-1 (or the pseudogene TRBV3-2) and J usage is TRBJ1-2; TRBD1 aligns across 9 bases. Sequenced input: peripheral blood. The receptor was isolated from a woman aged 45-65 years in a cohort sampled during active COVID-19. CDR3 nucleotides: TGTGCCAGCAGCGTCGGACAGGGGTTGGGCGGCTACACCTTC. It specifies CASSVGQGLGGYTF.